Each of the 28 T cell receptor beta chains below was sequenced from the same sample in a study of blood T cell repertoires in COVID-19. Sequenced by immunoSEQ multiplex PCR; TCRdb stores in-frame clones only, minus some. The table shows roughly 200,000 clones, with around 81% occurring only once. The specimen sequenced was peripheral blood. These receptors were taken from a woman between 40 and 55 years old with COVID-19, enrolled during active disease.

This clone came up once. The V gene is TRBV19, the J gene TRBJ2-1; maybe TRBD2 (6 bases). Trimming took 4 bases from V and 6 from J, leaving 16 bases between them. The CDR3 is 15 residues long. CDR1 LNHDA and CDR2 SQIVND come from the germline V gene (reference sequence). The CDR3 loop reads CASSKAGTTSNEQFF. The CDR3 coding sequence is TGTGCCAGTAGTAAGGCGGGAACCACCTCCAATGAGCAGTTCTTC.

The CDR3 nucleotides read TGCGCCAGCAGCTTGGAAGACGGGGAGACCCAGTACTTC. Its protein product is CASSLEDGETQYF. This rearrangement joins TRBV5-1 to TRBJ2-5; D is undetermined. This CDR3 spans 13 amino acids. V gave up 0 bases and J gave up 5 bases, with 8 bases separating them. Germline-derived CDR1 and CDR2 are SGHRS and YFSETQ.

This clone was seen a handful of times. V is TRBV30 and J is TRBJ2-1; D possibly corresponds to TRBD2 (5 bases). V lost 2 bases and J 6 bases, leaving 8 bases between the germline ends. Germline V gene lookup returns CDR1 GTSNPN and CDR2 SVGIG (reference sequence). CDR3 length: 12 amino acids. CDR3 bases: TGTGCCTGGAGTCTAACTAGCAATGAGCAGTTCTTC. Translation: CAWSLTSNEQFF.

The chain has TRBV4-1 and TRBJ2-5, with TRBD1 as a possible D gene (5 bases). Germline loops: CDR1 MGHRA, CDR2 YSYEKL. CDR3 length: 16 amino acids. V shed 0 bases and J shed 1 base, with 12 bases lying between them. CDR3 sequence (DNA): TGCGCCAGCAGCCAAGATCCATCCAGGGCCCAAGAGACCCAGTACTTC. Its protein product is CASSQDPSRAQETQYF.

The rearrangement links TRBV7-2 to TRBJ2-3; 9 bases map to TRBD2. The V gene end was trimmed by 0 bases and the J gene end by 5 bases; junction bases not matched to a gene: 6. The CDR3 loop spans 16 amino acids. Germline V gene lookup returns CDR1 SGHTA and CDR2 FQGNSA. The CDR3 DNA sequence: TGTGCCAGCAGCTTAGCGCTCGCGGGAGGGGTAGATACGCAGTATTTT. As protein: CASSLALAGGVDTQYF.

This rearrangement joins TRBV7-9 to TRBJ2-3; D call uncertain. The germline CDR1 and CDR2 sequences are SEHNR and FQNEAQ (reference sequence). The CDR3 runs 15 residues. V was clipped by 5 bases and J by 4 bases, with 16 bases between them. The CDR3 region has the DNA TGTGCCAGCAGCATTGAGACCAACCGGGCAGATACGCAGTATTTT. The encoded protein is CASSIETNRADTQYF. Based on the CDR3 plus reference TRBV7-9 and TRBJ2-3, the full variable domain is DTGVSQNPRHKITKRGQNVTFRCDPISEHNRLYWYRQTLGQGPEFLTYFQNEAQLEKSRLLSDRFSAERPKGSFSTLEIQRTEQGDSAMYLCASSIETNRADTQYFGPGTRLTVL.

The rearrangement joins TRBV4-1 to TRBJ2-1; the D gene is possibly TRBD2 (6 bases). Germline CDR1 and CDR2: MGHRA and YSYEKL. The CDR3 has 15 residues. V was trimmed by 2 bases and J by 10 bases, leaving 18 bases between them. The CDR3 bases are TGCGCCAGCAGCCAATCCCCGACGGGGGAATGGGAGCAGTTCTTC. Translation: CASSQSPTGEWEQFF.

The V call is TRBV2, the J call TRBJ1-2, with TRBD1 matching 8 bases. V lost 5 bases and J lost 4; bases outside the gene matches: 3. The CDR3 has 13 amino acids. Per germline, CDR1 SNHLY and CDR2 FYNNEI. The CDR3 DNA sequence: TGTGCCAGCAGTAGGACAGGGATCTATGGCTACACCTTC. This sequence encodes CASSRTGIYGYTF.

The CDR3 spells CASSIDHGTGKNIQYF. CDR3 sequence (DNA): TGTGCCAGTAGTATAGACCACGGGACAGGGAAAAACATTCAGTACTTC. The rearrangement links TRBV19 to TRBJ2-4; 9 bases fit TRBD1. V dropped 0 bases and J dropped 4; count of bases not matched to a gene: 4. Germline V lookup: CDR1 LNHDA, CDR2 SQIVND (reference sequence). The CDR3 spans 16 residues.

The V call is TRBV4-1, the J call TRBJ2-1; TRBD1 agrees at 8 bases. Germline lookup yields CDR1 MGHRA and CDR2 YSYEKL. Unmatched junction bases numbered 16, after V lost 5 bases and J lost 4 bases. This CDR3 region has 18 residues. This CDR3 reads CASSAMTPGTGLYNEQFF. CDR3 DNA: TGCGCCAGCAGCGCCATGACCCCGGGGACAGGACTTTACAATGAGCAGTTCTTC.

The CDR3 nucleotides read TGTGCCAGCAGAACACCTAACACCGGGGAGCTGTTTTTT. Translation gives CASRTPNTGELFF. The chain carries TRBV27 and TRBJ2-2; D gene ambiguous. Trimming took off 6 bases at V and 2 bases at J, with 7 bases between the two ends. The CDR3 is 13 residues long. CDR1 and CDR2 from the germline V gene are MNHEY and SMNVEV (reference sequence).

This clone was detected once. This rearrangement joins TRBV6-5 to TRBJ1-1, with D uncertain. V was pared by 8 bases and J by 3 bases, with 19 bases between. Germline V lookup: CDR1 MNHEY, CDR2 SVGAGI. The CDR3 consists of 15 residues. This chain's CDR3 is CASSVLTRGYTEAFF. The CDR3 nucleotides are TGTGCCAGCTCTGTCTTGACAAGAGGGTACACTGAAGCTTTCTTT.

V is TRBV25-1 and J is TRBJ2-5; 11 bases line up with TRBD2. This CDR3 spans 16 amino acids. The V gene end was trimmed by 5 bases and the J gene end by 2 bases; junction bases not matched to a gene: 7. Germline V gives CDR1 MGHDK, CDR2 SYGVNS. CDR3 coding DNA: TGTGCCAGCAGTCCACCGGGACTAGCGGATCAAGAGACCCAGTACTTC. Residues: CASSPPGLADQETQYF.

The chain is built from TRBV5-5 and TRBJ1-1; TRBD1 matches at 7 bases. Germline V gives CDR1 SGHKS, CDR2 YYEKEE (reference sequence). The V gene end was trimmed by 4 bases and the J gene end by 4 bases; junction bases not matched to a gene: 7. This CDR3 region has 14 residues. The CDR3 here is CASSVFQGGTEAFF. As DNA, the CDR3 is TGTGCCAGCAGCGTCTTCCAGGGGGGCACTGAAGCTTTCTTT.

V usage is TRBV18 and J usage is TRBJ2-6; 13 bases match TRBD2. The CDR3 length is 17 residues. Germline trimming cut 3 bases from V and 2 bases from J; bases unmatched to any gene: 1. The germline gives CDR1 KGHSH, CDR2 LQKENI. CDR3 sequence (DNA): TGTGCCAGCTCACCCGGGACTAGCGGGACTGGGGCCAACGTCCTGACTTTC. Encoded protein: CASSPGTSGTGANVLTF.

This clone was counted only a few times. J is TRBJ2-7 and V is TRBV14, with D maybe TRBD1 (5 bases). There are 16 residues in the CDR3. The germline V gene encodes CDR1 SGHDN and CDR2 FVKESK. The V gene lost 1 base and the J gene lost 2 bases, with 15 bases spanning the gap. CDR3 sequence reads: CASSQVQGSRPYEQYF. The CDR3 nucleotides are TGTGCCAGCAGCCAAGTTCAGGGTAGCAGACCCTACGAGCAGTACTTC.

V usage is TRBV9 and J usage is TRBJ2-2, with TRBD1 identical over 7 bases. This CDR3 is 16 amino acids long. Trimming removed 3 bases from V and 3 bases from J; junction bases left unmatched: 8. CDR1 SGDLS and CDR2 YYNGEE come from the germline V gene. The CDR3 DNA follows: TGTGCCAGCAGCGGACAAGGGACAGTCGACACCGGGGAGCTGTTTTTT. Translation gives CASSGQGTVDTGELFF.

The V gene is TRBV9, the J gene TRBJ2-2, with D tentatively TRBD1 (5 bases). Germline V gene data show CDR1 as SGDLS and CDR2 as YYNGEE. V lost 1 base, J lost 7 bases, and 5 bases lay in between. The CDR3 spans 12 residues. The CDR3 coding sequence is TGTGCCAGCAGCGTACAGGGCGGGGAGCTGTTTTTT. It specifies CASSVQGGELFF.

This sequence joins TRBV25-1 and TRBJ1-2, with TRBD1 as a possible D gene (5 bases). The CDR3 loop spans 14 amino acids. The germline V gene encodes CDR1 MGHDK and CDR2 SYGVNS. Trimming took 5 bases from V and 3 from J, leaving 13 bases between them. The CDR3 bases are TGTGCCAGCAGTACCTCGACAGTCTACTATGGCTACACCTTC. It specifies CASSTSTVYYGYTF.

The V gene is TRBV19, the J gene TRBJ2-6; D is unclear. V shed 10 bases and J shed 2 bases, with 9 bases lying between them. Germline V gene data show CDR1 as LNHDA and CDR2 as SQIVND (reference sequence). The CDR3 runs to 13 residues. CDR3 protein: CATKIPGANVLTF. CDR3 DNA: TGTGCCACCAAAATCCCTGGGGCCAACGTCCTGACTTTC.

The CDR3, as DNA: TGCGCCAGCAGTGAAACGGGAAACACAGATACGCAGTATTTT. It specifies CASSETGNTDTQYF. The rearrangement links TRBV10-1 to TRBJ2-3; a possible D gene is TRBD2 (5 bases). Per the germline V gene, CDR1 is WNHNN and CDR2 is SYGVQD (reference sequence). The CDR3 contains 14 residues. V lost 3 bases and J lost 2, with 9 bases in between.

The chain couples TRBV6-6 to TRBJ2-1; 7 bases map to TRBD2. The V gene end was trimmed by 9 bases and the J gene end by 2 bases; junction bases not matched to a gene: 1. The CDR3 runs to 12 residues. CDR1 and CDR2 from the germline V gene are MNHNY and SVGAGI (reference sequence). The CDR3 DNA sequence: TGTGCCAGTCGGGGGGCCTACAATGAGCAGTTCTTC. Translated: CASRGAYNEQFF.

The chain combines TRBV29-1 with TRBJ1-3; D remains unclear. CDR1 SQVTM and CDR2 ANQGSEA come from the germline V gene. The CDR3 contains 12 residues. Trimming removed 7 bases at V and 0 bases at J, with 7 bases between. The CDR3 nucleotides read TGCAGCGCGCGTCTCTCTGGAAACACCATATATTTT. Residues: CSARLSGNTIYF.

This clone was counted between two and nine times. V usage is TRBV5-4 and J usage is TRBJ1-2; D perhaps matches TRBD1 (5 bases). The CDR3 covers 12 residues. The V gene lost 4 bases and the J gene lost 7 bases, with 11 bases spanning the gap. Germline loops: CDR1 SGHNT, CDR2 YYREEE (reference sequence). CDR3 amino acids: CASSAQGFGYTF. The CDR3 DNA follows: TGTGCCAGCAGCGCTCAGGGATTTGGCTACACCTTC.

The V call is TRBV2, the J call TRBJ1-1, with D maybe TRBD1 (5 bases). This CDR3 has 15 amino acids. CDR1 and CDR2 (germline): SNHLY, FYNNEI. V lost 3 bases to trimming and J lost 4 bases, with 15 bases between them. This CDR3 is CASSEHTGKATEAFF. The CDR3, as DNA: TGTGCCAGCAGTGAGCACACAGGCAAGGCCACTGAAGCTTTCTTT.

J is TRBJ1-4 and V is TRBV11-2; D is uncertain. V lost 5 bases and J lost 3, with 16 bases in between. The length of the CDR3 is 16 residues. CDR1 is SGHAT and CDR2 is FQNNGV in the germline V gene. The CDR3 reads CASSGVAGSANEKLFF. Here the CDR3 DNA reads TGTGCCAGCAGCGGGGTTGCGGGGTCAGCTAATGAAAAACTGTTTTTT.

This sequence joins TRBV6-2 or TRBV6-3 and TRBJ1-4, with D perhaps matching TRBD1 (6 bases). CDR1 MNHEY and CDR2 SVGEGT come from the germline V gene. This CDR3 region has 15 residues. Trimming pared 0 bases from V and 8 bases from J, leaving 13 bases between. CDR3 coding DNA: TGTGCCAGCAGTTACTCGATAATGGGGGCGGAAAAACTGTTTTTT. Translating gives CASSYSIMGAEKLFF.

With regard to this clone: One end of the junction fails to match germline, which may point to a read error. The rearrangement links TRBV4-2 to TRBJ2-7, with a tentative D call TRBD2 (5 bases). The CDR3 is made up of 14 amino acids. Germline V gene data show CDR1 as LGHNA and CDR2 as YNFKEQ. CDR3 nucleotides: TGTGCCAGCAGCCAAGATGGGCTAGCAGGAGGTGGGTTCTTC. This sequence encodes CASSQDGLAGGGFF.